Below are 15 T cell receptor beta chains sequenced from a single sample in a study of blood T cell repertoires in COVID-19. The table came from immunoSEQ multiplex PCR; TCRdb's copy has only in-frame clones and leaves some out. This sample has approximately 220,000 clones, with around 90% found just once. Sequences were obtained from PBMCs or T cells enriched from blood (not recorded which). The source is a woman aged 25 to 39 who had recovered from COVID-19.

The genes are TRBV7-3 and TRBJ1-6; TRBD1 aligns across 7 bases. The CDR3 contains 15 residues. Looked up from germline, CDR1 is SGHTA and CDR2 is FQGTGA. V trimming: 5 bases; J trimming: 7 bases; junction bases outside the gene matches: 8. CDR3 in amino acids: CASSEGGTANSPLHF. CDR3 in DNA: TGTGCCAGCAGCGAAGGGGGGACAGCCAATTCACCCCTCCACTTT.

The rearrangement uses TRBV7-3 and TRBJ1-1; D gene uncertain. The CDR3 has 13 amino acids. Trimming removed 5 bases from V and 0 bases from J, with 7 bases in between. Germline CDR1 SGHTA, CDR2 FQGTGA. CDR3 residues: CASSLSLNTEAFF. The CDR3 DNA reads TGTGCCAGCAGCCTGTCCCTGAACACTGAAGCTTTCTTT.

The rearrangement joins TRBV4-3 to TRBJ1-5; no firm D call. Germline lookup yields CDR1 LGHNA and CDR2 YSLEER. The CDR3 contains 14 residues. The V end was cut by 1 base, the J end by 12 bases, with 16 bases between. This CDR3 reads CASSQALGNQNQHF. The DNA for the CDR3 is TGCGCCAGCAGCCAAGCTTTGGGCAATCAGAACCAGCATTTT.

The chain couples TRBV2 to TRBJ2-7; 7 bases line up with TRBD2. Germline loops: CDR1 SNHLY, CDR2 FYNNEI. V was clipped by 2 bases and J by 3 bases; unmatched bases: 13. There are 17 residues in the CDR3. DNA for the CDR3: TGTGCCAGCAGTGAACTCGGCAGGGAGGGGACCCTCTACGAGCAGTACTTC. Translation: CASSELGREGTLYEQYF.

DNA of the CDR3: TGTGCCAGCAGCTTAGGAACAGGGCTCTGGGAGACCCAGTACTTC. This encodes CASSLGTGLWETQYF. The chain employs TRBV7-6 and TRBJ2-5; a possible D gene is TRBD1 (6 bases). There are 15 residues in the CDR3. V gave up 1 base and J gave up 5 bases, with 14 bases separating them. CDR1 is SGHVS and CDR2 is FNYEAQ in the germline V gene.

As DNA, the CDR3 is TGTGCCAGCAGCTTAGGGGGACTAGCGAGGGAAGAGACCCAGTACTTC. It codes for CASSLGGLAREETQYF. The chain is built from TRBV11-3 and TRBJ2-5; 10 bases agree with TRBD2. The CDR3 loop spans 16 amino acids. Trimming took 1 base from V and 3 from J; bases not matched to a gene: 5. CDR1 is SGHNT, CDR2 YENEEA, per germline.

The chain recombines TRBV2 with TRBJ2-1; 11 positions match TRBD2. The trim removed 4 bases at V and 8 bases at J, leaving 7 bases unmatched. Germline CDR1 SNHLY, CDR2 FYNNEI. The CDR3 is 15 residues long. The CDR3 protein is CASSVDSGGADEQFF. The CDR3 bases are TGTGCCAGCAGTGTAGATAGCGGGGGGGCGGATGAGCAGTTCTTC.

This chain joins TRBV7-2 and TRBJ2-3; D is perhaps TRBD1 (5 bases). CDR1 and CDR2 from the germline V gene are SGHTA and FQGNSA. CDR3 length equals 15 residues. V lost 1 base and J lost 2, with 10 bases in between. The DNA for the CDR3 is TGTGCCAGCAGCTTAGTATCAGGGTACACAGATACGCAGTATTTT. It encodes CASSLVSGYTDTQYF.

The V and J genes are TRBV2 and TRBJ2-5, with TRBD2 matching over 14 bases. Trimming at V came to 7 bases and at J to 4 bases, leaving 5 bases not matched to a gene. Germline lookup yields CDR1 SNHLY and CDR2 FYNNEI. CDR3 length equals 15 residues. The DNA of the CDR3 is TGTGCCAGCAAAGGGACTAGCGGGGGCGGAGAGACCCAGTACTTC. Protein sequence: CASKGTSGGGETQYF.

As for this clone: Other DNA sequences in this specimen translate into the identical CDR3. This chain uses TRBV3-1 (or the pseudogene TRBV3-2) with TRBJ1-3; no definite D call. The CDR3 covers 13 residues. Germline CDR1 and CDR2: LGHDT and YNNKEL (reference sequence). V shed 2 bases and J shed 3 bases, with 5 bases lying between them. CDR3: CASSQSSGNTIYF. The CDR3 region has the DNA TGTGCCAGCAGCCAAAGTAGTGGAAACACCATATATTTT.

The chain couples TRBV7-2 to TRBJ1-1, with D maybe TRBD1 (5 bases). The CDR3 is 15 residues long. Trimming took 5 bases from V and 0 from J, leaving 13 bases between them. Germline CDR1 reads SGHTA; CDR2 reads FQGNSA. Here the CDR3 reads CASSMGRGMNTEAFF. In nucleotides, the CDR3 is TGTGCCAGCAGCATGGGGCGCGGAATGAACACTGAAGCTTTCTTT. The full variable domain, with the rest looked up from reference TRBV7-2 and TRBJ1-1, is GAGVSQSPSNKVTEKGKDVELRCDPISGHTALYWYRQSLGQGLEFLIYFQGNSAPDKSGLPSDRFSAERTGGSVSTLTIQRTQQEDSAVYLCASSMGRGMNTEAFFGQGTRLTVV.

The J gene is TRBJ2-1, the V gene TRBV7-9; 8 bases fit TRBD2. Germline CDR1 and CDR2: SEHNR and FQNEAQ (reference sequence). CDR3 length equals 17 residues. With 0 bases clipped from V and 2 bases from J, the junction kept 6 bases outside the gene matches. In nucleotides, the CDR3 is TGTGCCAGCAGCTTAGCGCGGAGCGGGGGCCCCTACAATGAGCAGTTCTTC. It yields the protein CASSLARSGGPYNEQFF.

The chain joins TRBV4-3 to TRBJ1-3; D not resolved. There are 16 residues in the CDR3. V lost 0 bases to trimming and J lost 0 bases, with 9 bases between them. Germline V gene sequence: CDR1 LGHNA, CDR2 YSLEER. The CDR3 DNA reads TGCGCCAGCAGCCAAGATATAACCAGCTCTGGAAACACCATATATTTT. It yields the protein CASSQDITSSGNTIYF.

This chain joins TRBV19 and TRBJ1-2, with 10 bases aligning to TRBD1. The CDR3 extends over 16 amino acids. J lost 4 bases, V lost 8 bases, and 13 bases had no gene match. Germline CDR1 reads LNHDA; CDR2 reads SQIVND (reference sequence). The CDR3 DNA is TGTGCCAGTTACGCCTCAGACAGGGGGCCTGGCTATGGCTACACCTTC. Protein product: CASYASDRGPGYGYTF.

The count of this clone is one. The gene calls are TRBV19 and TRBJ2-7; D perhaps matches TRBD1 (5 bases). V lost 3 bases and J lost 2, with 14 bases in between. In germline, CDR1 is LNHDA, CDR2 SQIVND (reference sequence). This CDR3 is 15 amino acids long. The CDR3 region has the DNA TGTGCCAGTAGTATCGCGACAGACCTTACCTACGAGCAGTACTTC. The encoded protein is CASSIATDLTYEQYF. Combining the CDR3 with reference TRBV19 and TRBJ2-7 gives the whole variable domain DGGITQSPKYLFRKEGQNVTLSCEQNLNHDAMYWYRQDPGQGLRLIYYSQIVNDFQKGDIAEGYSVSREKKESFPLTVTSAQKNPTAFYLCASSIATDLTYEQYFGPGTRLTVT.